A selection of T cell receptor beta chains follows, all from one sample in a study of T cell responses to AZD1222 COVID-19 vaccine. Generated by immunoSEQ multiplex PCR, the TCRdb table keeps only in-frame clones and is missing some. Among tens of thousands of clones listed, roughly 90% were seen once. The sample in question was peripheral blood, obtained on day 0 of MenACWY control vaccination. The receptors shown here come from an adult in good health. CDR3s include the opening cysteine and the closing phenylalanine or tryptophan. A D gene is named only where the DNA matches it firmly. Not all rows give a size; the values are once, few, many and, for expanded clones, a class.

TRBJ1-5,-,-,TRBV3-1/TRBV3-2,TGTGCCAGCAGCCAAGGACGTTCGAACAATCAGCCCCAGCATTTT,CASSQGRSNNQPQHF
TRBJ1-1,-,-,TRBV2,TGTGCCAGCAGTGAACTGTCACAGACCTACACTGAAGCTTTCTTT,CASSELSQTYTEAFF
TRBJ1-1,few,-,TRBV6-1,TGTGCCAGCAGTGAACAGGTGAACACTGAAGCTTTCTTT,CASSEQVNTEAFF
TRBJ1-2,-,-,TRBV4-2,TGTGCCAGCAGCCAAAGTAGAATGAACCCTGGCTACACCTTC,CASSQSRMNPGYTF
TRBJ1-1,-,-,TRBV12-3/TRBV12-4,TGTGCCAGCAGTTTAGGATTGGCAGCTGTCGCTTTCTTT,CASSLGLAAVAFF
TRBJ1-5,once,-,TRBV23-1,TGCGCCAGCAGTCAAGGGGTAGGCGCCAGCCGGGGACAGCCCCAGCATTTT,CASSQGVGASRGQPQHF
TRBJ1-5,-,TRBD1,TRBV19,TGTGCCAGTAGTTCCCGGAGGCAGGGGGCTGGTCAGCCCCAGCATTTT,CASSSRRQGAGQPQHF
TRBJ1-6,-,-,TRBV28,TGTGCCAGCAGTTTACCCGAGAAAGGTCTCTCACCCCTCCACTTT,CASSLPEKGLSPLHF
TRBJ1-3,few,-,TRBV27,TGTGCCAGCGGGGGGACCCGCTCTGGAAACACCATATATTTT,CASGGTRSGNTIYF
TRBJ1-1,once,-,TRBV2,TGTGCCAGCAGTGAACTGGGGGACACTGAAGCTTTCTTT,CASSELGDTEAFF
TRBJ1-2,few,TRBD1,TRBV28,TGTGCCAGCAGCCTACCCCACAGGGGTAACTATGGCTACACCTTC,CASSLPHRGNYGYTF
TRBJ1-2,-,-,TRBV5-1,TGCGCCAGCAGCTTGAGCGGGGAGGGCTATGGCTACACCTTC,CASSLSGEGYGYTF
TRBJ2-3,-,-,TRBV12-3/TRBV12-4,TGTGCCAGCAGCTCAAACCCAGATACGCAGTATTTT,CASSSNPDTQYF
TRBJ2-3,-,-,TRBV7-6,TGTGCCAGCAGTTCACACTGGTCGGCGCAGTATTTT,CASSSHWSAQYF
TRBJ2-7,few,-,TRBV7-9,TGTGCCAGCAGCTTAGCTGCGGGCACTACCTACGAGCAGTACTTC,CASSLAAGTTYEQYF
TRBJ2-7,-,TRBD2,TRBV18,TGTGCCAGCTCACCGCTAGCGGGGGATTACGAGCAGTACTTC,CASSPLAGDYEQYF
TRBJ2-7,few,-,TRBV28,TGTGCCAGCGCGCAAGCTCGGGTCGGGGCCGAGTACGAGCAGTACTTC,CASAQARVGAEYEQYF
TRBJ2-2,-,-,TRBV27,TGTGCCAGCAGTGGAAGGTTCGGGGAGCTGTTTTTT,CASSGRFGELFF
TRBJ1-6,-,-,TRBV7-2,TGTGCCAGCAGCATAGATTCACCCCTCCACTTT,CASSIDSPLHF
TRBJ2-1,-,-,TRBV20-1,TGCAGTGCTAGGGGTGGCAATGAGCAGTTCTTC,CSARGGNEQFF
TRBJ1-3,-,-,TRBV4-2,TGTGCCAGCAGCCAAGATCCGACGGCCTCTGGAAACACCATATATTTT,CASSQDPTASGNTIYF
TRBJ2-5,-,TRBD1,TRBV4-1,TGCGCCAGCAGCACACACTCGGGACAGTCCGGGACCCAGTACTTC,CASSTHSGQSGTQYF
TRBJ2-2,-,TRBD2,TRBV10-3,TGTGCCATCAGGCGGGAGGGCCCTTCCACCGGGGAGCTGTTTTTT,CAIRREGPSTGELFF
TRBJ1-2,once,TRBD1,TRBV28,TGTGCCAGCTTTACAGGGGGCGATGGCTACACCTTC,CASFTGGDGYTF
TRBJ1-3,-,-,TRBV19,TGTGCCAGTGGAAAGGGGCTTACCCAGAGCGGAAACACCATATATTTT,CASGKGLTQSGNTIYF
TRBJ2-1,-,-,TRBV5-1,TGCGCCAGCAGCTTGGGATTCTACAGGCAGAATGAGCAGTTCTTC,CASSLGFYRQNEQFF
TRBJ1-2,-,TRBD1,TRBV19,TGTGCCAGTAGTACCCACGGGACAGCCTATGGCTACACCTTC,CASSTHGTAYGYTF
TRBJ2-1,-,TRBD2,TRBV5-4,TGTGCCAGCAGCCCTACGGCGGGAGCCCTCTCCTACAATGAGCAGTTCTTC,CASSPTAGALSYNEQFF
TRBJ1-2,-,-,TRBV6-2/TRBV6-3,TGTGCCAGCAGTGCCCGACAGGCAATCTATGGCTACACCTTC,CASSARQAIYGYTF
TRBJ1-4,-,-,TRBV4-1,TGCGCCAGCAGCCAAGAGGCCACCAATGAAAAACTGTTTTTT,CASSQEATNEKLFF
TRBJ1-5,-,-,TRBV27,TGTGCCAGCAGTTTAAGTACGGGGCGAAATCAGCCCCAGCATTTT,CASSLSTGRNQPQHF
TRBJ2-2,-,TRBD2,TRBV7-2,TGTGCCAGCAGCTCAGCGGGAGGGCGGCGGACCGGGGAGCTGTTTTTT,CASSSAGGRRTGELFF
TRBJ2-7,once,-,TRBV9,TGTGCCAGCAGCCGAACAGGGAACGACGAGCAGTACTTC,CASSRTGNDEQYF
TRBJ1-2,-,TRBD1,TRBV6-5,TGTGCCAGCAGCCCGGGACAGGGACTCTATGGCTACACCTTC,CASSPGQGLYGYTF
TRBJ2-4,few,TRBD1,TRBV7-9,TGTGCCAGCAGCTTAGGTCTTGACAGGGGGGCCAAAAACATTCAGTACTTC,CASSLGLDRGAKNIQYF
TRBJ2-7,-,-,TRBV11-1,TGTGCCAGCAGTCAGATCTACGAGCAGTACTTC,CASSQIYEQYF
TRBJ1-1,-,-,TRBV6-5,TGTGCCAGCAGTATTAGGACGGGCGACACTGAAGCTTTCTTT,CASSIRTGDTEAFF
TRBJ1-5,-,-,TRBV10-3,TGTGCCATCAGTGAAGGACGGGACGGTCAGCCCCAGCATTTT,CAISEGRDGQPQHF
TRBJ2-2,-,-,TRBV5-8,TGTGCCAGCAGCCCTCGGACTGGGGGACACACCGGGGAGCTGTTTTTT,CASSPRTGGHTGELFF
TRBJ1-5,once,-,TRBV7-9,TGTGCCAGCAGTCTAGGGGGGTCAGATCAGCCCCAGCATTTT,CASSLGGSDQPQHF
TRBJ1-3,once,-,TRBV30,TGTGCCTGGGGGCAGAATGGAAACACCATATATTTT,CAWGQNGNTIYF
TRBJ2-3,few,TRBD2,TRBV30,TGTGCCTGGAGTGGTCCCGGGACTAGCATAGATACGCAGTATTTT,CAWSGPGTSIDTQYF
TRBJ2-3,-,TRBD2,TRBV7-7,TGTGCCAGCAGCCCACAGAGGGCGGGAGGCGCAGATACGCAGTATTTT,CASSPQRAGGADTQYF
TRBJ1-4,-,-,TRBV6-5,TGTGCCAGCAGTCCAGGGGAGGTGAATGAAAAACTGTTTTTT,CASSPGEVNEKLFF
TRBJ2-5,-,-,TRBV18,TGTGCCAGCTCACCACGGAGCCAAGAGACCCAGTACTTC,CASSPRSQETQYF
TRBJ2-1,few,TRBD2,TRBV7-2,TGTGCCAGCAGCTTAGTTCTAGCGGGAGGCGGTGAGCAGTTCTTC,CASSLVLAGGGEQFF
TRBJ1-6,-,-,TRBV10-2,TGCGCCAGCAGCCCGGGCCCTAATTCACCCCTCCACTTT,CASSPGPNSPLHF
TRBJ1-1,-,TRBD1,TRBV27,TGTGCCAGCATCCCGGGACAGGGGGAAGCTTTCTTT,CASIPGQGEAFF
TRBJ2-7,-,-,TRBV6-5,TGTGCCAGCAGGACCGACGCTGGGGCTTACGAGCAGTACTTC,CASRTDAGAYEQYF
TRBJ2-7,few,-,TRBV28,TGTGCCAGCAGTCCCTGGGACTTAGCGAAATACGAGCAGTACTTC,CASSPWDLAKYEQYF
TRBJ1-5,-,-,TRBV28,TGTGCCAGCGGGTTGTCCCAAGTGGTCGGGGGACAGCATTTT,CASGLSQVVGGQHF
TRBJ2-7,once,-,TRBV11-2,TGTGCCAGCAGCCCAGATTTACAGCGGAGCCCCTACGAGCAGTACTTC,CASSPDLQRSPYEQYF
TRBJ1-2,few,-,TRBV6-5,TGTGCCAGCACCTCCGGGACGGACTCTGGCTACACCTTC,CASTSGTDSGYTF
TRBJ2-7,-,TRBD1,TRBV27,TGTGCCAGCAGTCCGACAGGGGCCCCCAATCGGCAGTACTTC,CASSPTGAPNRQYF